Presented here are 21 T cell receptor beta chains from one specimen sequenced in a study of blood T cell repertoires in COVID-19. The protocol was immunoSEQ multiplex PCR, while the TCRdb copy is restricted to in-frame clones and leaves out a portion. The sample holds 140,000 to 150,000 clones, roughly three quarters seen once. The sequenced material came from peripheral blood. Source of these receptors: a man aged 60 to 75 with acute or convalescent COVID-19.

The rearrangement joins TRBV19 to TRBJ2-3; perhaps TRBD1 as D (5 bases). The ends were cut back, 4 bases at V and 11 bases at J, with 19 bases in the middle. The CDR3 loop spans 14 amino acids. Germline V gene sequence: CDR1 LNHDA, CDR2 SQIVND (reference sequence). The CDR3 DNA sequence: TGTGCCAGTAGTACAGGAAACACAGGCCGAGGGCAGTATTTT. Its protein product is CASSTGNTGRGQYF. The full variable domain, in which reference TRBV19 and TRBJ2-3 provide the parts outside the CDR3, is DGGITQSPKYLFRKEGQNVTLSCEQNLNHDAMYWYRQDPGQGLRLIYYSQIVNDFQKGDIAEGYSVSREKKESFPLTVTSAQKNPTAFYLCASSTGNTGRGQYFGPGTRLTVL.

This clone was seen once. Written as DNA, the CDR3 is TGTGCCAGCAGCGGGAGTCCCTACGAGCAGTACTTC. Residues: CASSGSPYEQYF. The chain is built from TRBV21-1 and TRBJ2-7; the DNA was not used to check the table's D call, TRBD2. TRBV21-1 is a known pseudogene. CDR3 length: 12 amino acids.

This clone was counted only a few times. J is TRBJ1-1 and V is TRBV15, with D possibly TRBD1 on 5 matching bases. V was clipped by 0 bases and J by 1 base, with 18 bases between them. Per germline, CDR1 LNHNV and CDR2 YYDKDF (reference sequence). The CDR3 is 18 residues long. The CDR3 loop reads CATSRDLTGRGWNTEAFF. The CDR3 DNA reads TGTGCCACCAGCAGAGATTTAACAGGAAGGGGTTGGAACACTGAAGCTTTCTTT.

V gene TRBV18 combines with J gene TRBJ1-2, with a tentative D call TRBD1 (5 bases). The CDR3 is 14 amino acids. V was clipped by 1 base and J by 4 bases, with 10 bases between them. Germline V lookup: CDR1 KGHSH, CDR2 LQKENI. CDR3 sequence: CASSPRDSPYGYTF. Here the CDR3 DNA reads TGTGCCAGCTCACCACGTGACAGTCCCTATGGCTACACCTTC.

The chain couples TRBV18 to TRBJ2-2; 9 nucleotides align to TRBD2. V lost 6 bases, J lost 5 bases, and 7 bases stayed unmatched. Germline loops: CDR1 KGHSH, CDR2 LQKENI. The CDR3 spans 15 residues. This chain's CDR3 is CASSRVAGATGELFF. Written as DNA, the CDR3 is TGTGCCAGCTCCCGGGTAGCGGGAGCGACCGGGGAGCTGTTTTTT.

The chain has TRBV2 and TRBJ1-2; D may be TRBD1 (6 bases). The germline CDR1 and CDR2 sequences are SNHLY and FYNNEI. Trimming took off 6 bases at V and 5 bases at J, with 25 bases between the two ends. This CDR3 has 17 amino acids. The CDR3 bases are TGTGCCAGCAGCGAGGTTGGTGTGGACAGCTACTCTTATGGCTACACCTTC. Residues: CASSEVGVDSYSYGYTF.

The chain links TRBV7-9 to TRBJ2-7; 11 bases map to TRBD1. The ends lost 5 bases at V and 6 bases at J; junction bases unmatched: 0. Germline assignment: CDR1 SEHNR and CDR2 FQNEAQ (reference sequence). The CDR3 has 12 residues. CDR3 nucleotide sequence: TGTGCCAGCAGCGGACAGGGGGCCGAGCAGTACTTC. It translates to CASSGQGAEQYF.

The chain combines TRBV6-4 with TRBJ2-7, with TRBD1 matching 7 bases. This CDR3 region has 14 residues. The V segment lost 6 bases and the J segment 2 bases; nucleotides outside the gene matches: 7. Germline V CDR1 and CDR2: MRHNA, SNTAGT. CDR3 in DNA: TGTGCCAGCAGGCAACAGGGGCCCACCTACGAGCAGTACTTC. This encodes CASRQQGPTYEQYF.

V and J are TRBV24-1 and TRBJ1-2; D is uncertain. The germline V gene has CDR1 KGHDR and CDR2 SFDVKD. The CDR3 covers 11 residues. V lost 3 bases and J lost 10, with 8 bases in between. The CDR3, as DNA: TGTGCCACCAGTGATCAAAGCCACTACACCTTC. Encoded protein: CATSDQSHYTF.

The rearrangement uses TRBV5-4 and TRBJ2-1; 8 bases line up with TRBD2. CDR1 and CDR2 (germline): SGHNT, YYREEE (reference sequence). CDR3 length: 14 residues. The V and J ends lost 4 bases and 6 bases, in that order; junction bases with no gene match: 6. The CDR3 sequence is CASSPGLVSNEQFF. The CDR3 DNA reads TGTGCCAGCAGCCCGGGACTAGTAAGCAATGAGCAGTTCTTC.

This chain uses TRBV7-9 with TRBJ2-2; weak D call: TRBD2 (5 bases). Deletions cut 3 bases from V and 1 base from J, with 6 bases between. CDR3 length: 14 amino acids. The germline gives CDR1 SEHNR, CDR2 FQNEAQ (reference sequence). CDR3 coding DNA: TGTGCCAGCAGCTTTAGCGTGAACACCGGGGAGCTGTTTTTT. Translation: CASSFSVNTGELFF. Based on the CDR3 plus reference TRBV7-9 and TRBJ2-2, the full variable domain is DTGVSQNPRHKITKRGQNVTFRCDPISEHNRLYWYRQTLGQGPEFLTYFQNEAQLEKSRLLSDRFSAERPKGSFSTLEIQRTEQGDSAMYLCASSFSVNTGELFFGEGSRLTVL.

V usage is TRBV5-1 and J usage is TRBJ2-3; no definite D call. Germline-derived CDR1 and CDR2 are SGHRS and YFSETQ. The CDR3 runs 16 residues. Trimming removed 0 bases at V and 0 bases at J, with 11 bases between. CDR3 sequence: CASSLGSLASTDTQYF. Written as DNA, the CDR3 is TGCGCCAGCAGCTTGGGATCTTTAGCTAGCACAGATACGCAGTATTTT.

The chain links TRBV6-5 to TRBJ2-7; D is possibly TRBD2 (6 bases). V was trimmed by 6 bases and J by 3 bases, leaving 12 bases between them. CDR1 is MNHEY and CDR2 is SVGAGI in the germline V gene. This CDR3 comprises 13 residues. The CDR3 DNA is TGTGCCAGCAGAGGGTGGGAGGTCTACGAGCAGTACTTC. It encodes CASRGWEVYEQYF.

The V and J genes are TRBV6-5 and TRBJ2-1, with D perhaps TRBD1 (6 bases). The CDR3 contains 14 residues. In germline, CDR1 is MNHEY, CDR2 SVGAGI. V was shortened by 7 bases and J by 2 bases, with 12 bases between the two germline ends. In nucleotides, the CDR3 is TGTGCCAGCACCCAACAGGGAGCCTACAATGAGCAGTTCTTC. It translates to CASTQQGAYNEQFF.

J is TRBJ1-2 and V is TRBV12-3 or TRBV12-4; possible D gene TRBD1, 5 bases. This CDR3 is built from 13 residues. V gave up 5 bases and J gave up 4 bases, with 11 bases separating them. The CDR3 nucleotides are TGTGCCAGCAGTCCAGGGATAGGCTATGGCTACACCTTC. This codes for CASSPGIGYGYTF.

Here the CDR3 DNA reads TGCGCCAGCAGCACCCGACTCGGGAATACGCAGTATTTT. It is translated as CASSTRLGNTQYF. The chain carries TRBV5-1 and TRBJ2-3; a weak D match, TRBD2 (5 bases). Trimming took 4 bases from V and 7 from J, leaving 13 bases between them. The CDR3 is made up of 13 amino acids. Germline CDR1 reads SGHRS; CDR2 reads YFSETQ.

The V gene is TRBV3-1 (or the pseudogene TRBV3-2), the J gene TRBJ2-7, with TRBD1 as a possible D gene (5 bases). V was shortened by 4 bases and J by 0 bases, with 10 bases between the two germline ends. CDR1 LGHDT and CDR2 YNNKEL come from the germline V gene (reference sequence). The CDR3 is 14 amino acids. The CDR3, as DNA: TGTGCCAGCAGCCTAGGACACCGCTCCTACGAGCAGTACTTC. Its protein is CASSLGHRSYEQYF.

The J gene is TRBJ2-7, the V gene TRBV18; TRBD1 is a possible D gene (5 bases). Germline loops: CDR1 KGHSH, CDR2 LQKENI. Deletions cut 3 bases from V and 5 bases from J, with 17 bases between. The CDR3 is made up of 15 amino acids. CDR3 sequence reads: CASSPQGVLGDEQYF. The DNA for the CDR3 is TGTGCCAGCTCACCGCAGGGTGTTCTTGGGGACGAGCAGTACTTC.

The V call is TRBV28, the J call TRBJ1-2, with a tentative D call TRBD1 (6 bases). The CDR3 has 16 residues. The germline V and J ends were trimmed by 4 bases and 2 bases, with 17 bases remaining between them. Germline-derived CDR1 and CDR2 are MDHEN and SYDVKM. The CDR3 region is CASSSPLQGRNYGYTF. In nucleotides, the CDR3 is TGTGCCAGCAGTTCCCCCCTACAGGGAAGGAACTATGGCTACACCTTC.

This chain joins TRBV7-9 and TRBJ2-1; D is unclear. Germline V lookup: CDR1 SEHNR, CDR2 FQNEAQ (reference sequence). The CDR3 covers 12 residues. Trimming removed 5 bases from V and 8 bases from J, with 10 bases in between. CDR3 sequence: CASSLFSDEQFF. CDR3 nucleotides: TGTGCCAGCAGCCTCTTCAGCGATGAGCAGTTCTTC.

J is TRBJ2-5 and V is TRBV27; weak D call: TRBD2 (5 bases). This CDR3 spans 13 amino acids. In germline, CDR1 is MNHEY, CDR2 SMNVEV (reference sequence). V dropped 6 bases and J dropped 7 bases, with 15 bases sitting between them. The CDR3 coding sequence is TGTGCCAGCAGGACGGAGGTCCTGGGGACCCAGTACTTC. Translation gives CASRTEVLGTQYF.